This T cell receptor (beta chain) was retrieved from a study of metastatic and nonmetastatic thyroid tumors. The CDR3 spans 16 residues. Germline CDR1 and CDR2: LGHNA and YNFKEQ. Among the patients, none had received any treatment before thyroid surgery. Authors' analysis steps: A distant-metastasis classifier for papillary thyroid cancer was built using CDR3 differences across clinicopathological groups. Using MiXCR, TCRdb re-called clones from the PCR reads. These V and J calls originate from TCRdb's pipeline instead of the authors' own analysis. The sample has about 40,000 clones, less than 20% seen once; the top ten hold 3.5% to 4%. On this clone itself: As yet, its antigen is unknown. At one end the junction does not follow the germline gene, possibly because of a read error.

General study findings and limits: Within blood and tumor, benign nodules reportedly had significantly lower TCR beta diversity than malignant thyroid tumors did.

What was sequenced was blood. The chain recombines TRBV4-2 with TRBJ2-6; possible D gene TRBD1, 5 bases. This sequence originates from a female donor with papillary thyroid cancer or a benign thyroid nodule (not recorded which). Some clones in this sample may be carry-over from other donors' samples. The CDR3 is CASSQEGKAGANVMTF. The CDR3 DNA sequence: TGTGCCAGCAGCCAAGAAGGGAAAGCTGGGGCCAACGTCATGACTTTC.